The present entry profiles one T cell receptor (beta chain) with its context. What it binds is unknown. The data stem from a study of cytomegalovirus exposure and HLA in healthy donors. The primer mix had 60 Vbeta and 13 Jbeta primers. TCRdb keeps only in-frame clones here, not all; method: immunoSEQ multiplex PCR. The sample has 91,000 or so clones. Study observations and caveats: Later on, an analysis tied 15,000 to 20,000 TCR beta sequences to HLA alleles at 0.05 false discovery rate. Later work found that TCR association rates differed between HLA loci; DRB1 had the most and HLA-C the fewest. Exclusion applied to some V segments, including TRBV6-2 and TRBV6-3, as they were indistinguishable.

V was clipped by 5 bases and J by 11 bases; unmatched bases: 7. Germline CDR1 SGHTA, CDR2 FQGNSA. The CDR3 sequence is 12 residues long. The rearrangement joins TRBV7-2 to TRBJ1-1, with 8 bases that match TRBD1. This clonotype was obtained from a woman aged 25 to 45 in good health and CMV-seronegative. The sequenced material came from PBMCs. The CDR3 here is CASSPGQGRAFF. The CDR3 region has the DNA TGTGCCAGCAGCCCAGGACAGGGAAGGGCTTTCTTT.